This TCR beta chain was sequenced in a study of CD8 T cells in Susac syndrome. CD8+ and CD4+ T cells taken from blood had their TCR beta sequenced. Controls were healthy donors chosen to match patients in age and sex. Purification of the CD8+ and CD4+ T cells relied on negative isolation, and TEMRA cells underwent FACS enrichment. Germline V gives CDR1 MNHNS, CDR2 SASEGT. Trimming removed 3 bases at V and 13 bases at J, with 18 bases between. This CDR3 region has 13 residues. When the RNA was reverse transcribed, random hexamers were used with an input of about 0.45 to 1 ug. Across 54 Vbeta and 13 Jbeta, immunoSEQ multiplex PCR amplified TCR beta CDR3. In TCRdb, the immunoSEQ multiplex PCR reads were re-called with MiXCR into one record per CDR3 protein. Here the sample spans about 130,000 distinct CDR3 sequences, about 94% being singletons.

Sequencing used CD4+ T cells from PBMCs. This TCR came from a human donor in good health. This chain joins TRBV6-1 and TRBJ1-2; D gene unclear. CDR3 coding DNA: TGTGCCAGCAGTGATCGTGGTGTGGCCAGTTGCACCTTC. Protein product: CASSDRGVASCTF.